The 9 T cell receptor beta chains reported below all come from one sample, sequenced in a study of T cell clonotyping in hematopoietic cell transplantation. TCRdb's copy holds only in-frame clones and misses some; the assay was immunoSEQ multiplex PCR. The profile shows approximately 44,000 clones, 85% of them singletons. Time point noted: recipient sample about 28 days before transplant, after cytoreduction. This specimen was peripheral blood mononuclear cells, taken before stem cell transplant. The source of these receptors is a man aged 55-75 years with acute myeloid leukemia. Some clones in this sample may be carry-over from other donors' samples.

J is TRBJ1-1 and V is TRBV6-5; 7 positions agree with TRBD1. The germline gives CDR1 MNHEY, CDR2 SVGAGI. The CDR3 sequence is 14 residues long. V shed 6 bases and J 4 bases; nucleotides not matched to a gene: 8. This CDR3 is CASSPGGAATEAFF. The CDR3 DNA is TGTGCCAGCAGCCCAGGGGGGGCGGCCACTGAAGCTTTCTTT.

The rearrangement links TRBV6-1 to TRBJ2-7, with D possibly TRBD2 on 5 matching bases. The CDR3 consists of 14 residues. V was trimmed by 6 bases and J by 0 bases, leaving 12 bases between them. Germline lookup yields CDR1 MNHNS and CDR2 SASEGT. The CDR3 is CASRGGSDSYEQYF. DNA for the CDR3: TGTGCCAGCAGGGGCGGGTCAGACTCCTACGAGCAGTACTTC.

The chain uses TRBV7-2 and TRBJ2-3; the D call may be TRBD1 or TRBD2 (6 bases each). The CDR3 sequence is 13 residues long. CDR1 and CDR2 (germline): SGHTA, FQGNSA. The ends were cut back, 4 bases at V and 5 bases at J, with 10 bases in the middle. This CDR3 is CASSWGAQDTQYF. The CDR3 DNA follows: TGTGCCAGCAGCTGGGGGGCCCAAGATACGCAGTATTTT. Together with reference TRBV7-2 and TRBJ2-3, the CDR3 gives the full variable domain: GAGVSQSPSNKVTEKGKDVELRCDPISGHTALYWYRQSLGQGLEFLIYFQGNSAPDKSGLPSDRFSAERTGGSVSTLTIQRTQQEDSAVYLCASSWGAQDTQYFGPGTRLTVL.

The V gene is TRBV14, the J gene TRBJ2-1; D possibly matches TRBD1 or TRBD2 (6 bases each). V was shortened by 7 bases and J by 4 bases, with 17 bases between the two germline ends. The CDR3 runs 15 residues. CDR1 is SGHDN, CDR2 FVKESK, per germline. CDR3 in DNA: TGTGCCAGCAAAAAGGAGGGGGGTATATACAATGAGCAGTTCTTC. It codes for CASKKEGGIYNEQFF.

CDR3 in DNA: TGTGCCAGCAGCAAAGAAGGGGAGCAAGGACAGGGGGCTGACGACACCTTC. This encodes CASSKEGEQGQGADDTF. This chain connects TRBV21-1 to TRBJ1-2; the table's D call TRBD1 went unverified against the DNA. TRBV21-1 is a pseudogene. This CDR3 is built from 17 residues.

This clone appeared a single time. The chain joins TRBV4-3 to TRBJ2-7; TRBD1 agrees at 11 bases. With V trimmed by 4 bases and J by 7 bases, 9 bases remained unmatched. Germline lookup yields CDR1 LGHNA and CDR2 YSLEER. The CDR3 is 15 residues long. The CDR3 sequence is CASSRTGTGGGEQYF. CDR3 bases: TGCGCCAGCAGCCGCACCGGGACAGGGGGTGGAGAGCAGTACTTC.

This chain uses TRBV5-4 with TRBJ1-2; weak D call: TRBD1 (5 bases). Germline CDR1 SGHNT, CDR2 YYREEE (reference sequence). V lost 1 base, J lost 6 bases, and 10 bases lay in between. The CDR3 covers 13 residues. Here the CDR3 DNA reads TGTGCCAGCAGCTTGTGGCAGGGCCATGGCTACACCTTC. Its translation is CASSLWQGHGYTF. Supplemented by reference TRBV5-4 and TRBJ1-2, the full variable domain reads ETGVTQSPTHLIKTRGQQVTLRCSSQSGHNTVSWYQQALGQGPQFIFQYYREEENGRGNFPPRFSGLQFPNYSSELNVNALELDDSALYLCASSLWQGHGYTFGSGTRLTVV.

This chain links TRBV4-1 with TRBJ2-1, with 7 bases matching TRBD1. CDR3 length: 14 amino acids. Germline lookup yields CDR1 MGHRA and CDR2 YSYEKL. V was clipped by 0 bases and J by 8 bases; unmatched bases: 4. The CDR3 nucleotides are TGCGCCAGCAGCCAAGACAGGGGGTTCTATGAGCAGTTCTTC. It encodes CASSQDRGFYEQFF.

Only one count was recorded for this clone. The chain employs TRBV7-2 and TRBJ2-3; D not certain. The CDR3 covers 14 residues. Trimming pared 5 bases from V and 8 bases from J, leaving 17 bases between. CDR1 is SGHTA and CDR2 is FQGNSA in the germline V gene. The CDR3 DNA is TGTGCCAGCAGCCCACCCTTACAACGCGGTACGCAGTATTTT. As protein: CASSPPLQRGTQYF. The variable domain in full, with the rest retrieved from reference TRBV7-2 and TRBJ2-3, is GAGVSQSPSNKVTEKGKDVELRCDPISGHTALYWYRQSLGQGLEFLIYFQGNSAPDKSGLPSDRFSAERTGGSVSTLTIQRTQQEDSAVYLCASSPPLQRGTQYFGPGTRLTVL.